Each of the 23 T cell receptor beta chains below was sequenced from the same sample in a study of blood T cell repertoires in COVID-19. Using immunoSEQ multiplex PCR, the repertoire was profiled, and TCRdb retains in-frame clones only, with some absent. The data contain about 120,000 clones, approximately 84% of them singletons. The sequencing input was peripheral blood. Receptors originate from a man between 65 and 79 years old with active or convalescent COVID-19.

The chain carries TRBV27 and TRBJ2-3, with 7 bases matching TRBD2. With 8 bases clipped from V and 2 bases from J, the junction kept 10 bases outside the gene matches. The CDR3 has 15 amino acids. From germline, CDR1 is MNHEY and CDR2 SMNVEV (reference sequence). CDR3: CASARRGTNTDTQYF. The DNA of the CDR3 is TGTGCCAGCGCCCGGCGCGGGACTAACACAGATACGCAGTATTTT.

V usage is TRBV6-5 and J usage is TRBJ1-2, with D unresolved. The CDR3 has 13 residues. Germline CDR1 MNHEY, CDR2 SVGAGI. V was trimmed by 2 bases and J by 2 bases, leaving 6 bases between them. The CDR3 nucleotides read TGTGCCAGCAGTTACAAAATAAACTATGGCTACACCTTC. Its translation is CASSYKINYGYTF.

The chain joins TRBV5-6 to TRBJ2-5; D unresolved. The germline gives CDR1 SGHDT, CDR2 YYEEEE. Trimming took 1 base from V and 5 from J, leaving 6 bases between them. This CDR3 is 12 amino acids long. CDR3 region: CASSLSRETQYF. The CDR3 DNA follows: TGTGCCAGCAGCTTGTCCAGGGAGACCCAGTACTTC.

The V gene is TRBV19, the J gene TRBJ1-2, with a weak D call TRBD1 (6 bases). The V gene lost 4 bases and the J gene lost 4 bases, with 13 bases spanning the gap. The CDR3 is 14 residues long. Germline CDR1 reads LNHDA; CDR2 reads SQIVND (reference sequence). DNA of the CDR3: TGTGCCAGTAGTAGCGCAGGGGACACCTATGGCTACACCTTC. Its translation is CASSSAGDTYGYTF.

The chain carries TRBV6-5 and TRBJ1-4, with D hard to call. CDR1 MNHEY and CDR2 SVGAGI come from the germline V gene. The CDR3 is 14 amino acids. V was trimmed by 10 bases and J by 11 bases, leaving 23 bases between them. The CDR3 protein is CAIRNEGIVRKLFF. The CDR3 coding sequence is TGTGCCATCAGAAATGAGGGAATAGTGCGGAAACTGTTTTTT.

The chain has TRBV5-1 and TRBJ2-7, with 8 positions matching TRBD1. Trimming at V came to 4 bases and at J to 7 bases, leaving 7 bases not matched to a gene. Germline CDR1 and CDR2: SGHRS and YFSETQ. CDR3 length: 13 amino acids. CDR3 nucleotides: TGCGCCAGCAGCCGGACAGGGTGGGATGAGCAGTACTTC. Translation gives CASSRTGWDEQYF.

This clone came up once. CDR3 sequence reads: CASSVGLAGVGGELFF. Here the CDR3 DNA reads TGTGCCAGCAGCGTAGGACTAGCGGGAGTCGGCGGGGAGCTGTTTTTT. The V and J genes are TRBV9 and TRBJ2-2; 12 bases line up with TRBD2. Trimming removed 0 bases from V and 7 bases from J; junction bases left unmatched: 4. This CDR3 has 16 residues. Germline V gene data show CDR1 as SGDLS and CDR2 as YYNGEE.

The J gene is TRBJ2-2, the V gene TRBV4-2, with 8 bases matching TRBD2. This CDR3 has 17 residues. Germline CDR1 LGHNA, CDR2 YNFKEQ. With 0 bases clipped from V and 5 bases from J, the junction kept 8 bases outside the gene matches. As DNA, the CDR3 is TGTGCCAGCAGCCAAGAGGTATTAGCGGGACGTACCGGGGAGCTGTTTTTT. It encodes CASSQEVLAGRTGELFF.

The rearrangement links TRBV19 to TRBJ2-7; TRBD1 matches 9 bases. V trimming: 3 bases; J trimming: 6 bases; junction bases outside the gene matches: 3. The CDR3 has 13 residues. Germline V gene data show CDR1 as LNHDA and CDR2 as SQIVND (reference sequence). The CDR3 spells CASSIDRGFEQYF. Here the CDR3 DNA reads TGTGCCAGTAGTATCGACAGGGGGTTCGAGCAGTACTTC.

As DNA, the CDR3 is TGTGCCAGCAGTGCTGCTCAGGGTCGTGAAAAACTGTTTTTT. Translated, it gives CASSAAQGREKLFF. The rearrangement joins TRBV6-1 to TRBJ1-4, with a tentative D call TRBD1 (5 bases). This CDR3 is built from 14 residues. The germline V gene encodes CDR1 MNHNS and CDR2 SASEGT. Trimming left V 4 bases short and J 7 bases short, with 13 bases between.

The chain recombines TRBV5-1 with TRBJ2-7; 9 positions match TRBD1. Trimming at V came to 2 bases and at J to 1 base, leaving 4 bases not matched to a gene. Looked up from germline, CDR1 is SGHRS and CDR2 is YFSETQ. This CDR3 is 15 amino acids long. The CDR3 coding sequence is TGCGCCAGCAGCTTCTCCGGGACAGGGTCCTACGAGCAGTACTTC. It codes for CASSFSGTGSYEQYF.

The chain has TRBV7-2 and TRBJ1-3; D is unclear. V shed 3 bases and J shed 1 base, with 13 bases lying between them. This CDR3 contains 16 residues. Germline V gene lookup returns CDR1 SGHTA and CDR2 FQGNSA. The CDR3 DNA reads TGTGCCAGCAGCTTCGGGCGTTCGGGGTCTGGAAACACCATATATTTT. Its protein is CASSFGRSGSGNTIYF.

The chain is built from TRBV9 and TRBJ2-3; D unclear. This CDR3 comprises 17 residues. Trimming stripped 4 bases from V and 2 bases from J, with 20 bases between. Germline CDR1 reads SGDLS; CDR2 reads YYNGEE. The CDR3: CASSPDTLPHLTDTQYF. The CDR3, as DNA: TGTGCCAGCAGCCCCGACACCCTACCCCACCTCACAGATACGCAGTATTTT.

This chain joins TRBV11-3 and TRBJ2-7; D is unresolved. Between the trimmed V and J ends, which lost 0 bases and 2 bases, there was a span of 8 bases. CDR3 length equals 14 residues. Germline V gene sequence: CDR1 SGHNT, CDR2 YENEEA. The CDR3 here is CASSLDPGPYEQYF. For the CDR3, the DNA is TGTGCCAGCAGCTTAGATCCGGGTCCCTACGAGCAGTACTTC.

This chain joins TRBV18 and TRBJ1-5, with D maybe TRBD1 (5 bases). The CDR3 runs 13 residues. The germline V gene has CDR1 KGHSH and CDR2 LQKENI. The V end was cut by 2 bases, the J end by 5 bases, with 7 bases between. The CDR3 region is CASSPSRDQPQHF. The DNA of the CDR3 is TGTGCCAGCTCACCAAGCAGGGATCAGCCCCAGCATTTT.

The chain carries TRBV7-2 and TRBJ2-2; TRBD1 agrees at 9 bases. J gave up 6 bases and V 5 bases, and 10 bases lay outside the gene matches. The CDR3 length is 16 residues. Germline CDR1 SGHTA, CDR2 FQGNSA. The CDR3 loop is CASSTTWDRVSGELFF. In nucleotides, the CDR3 is TGTGCCAGCAGCACAACCTGGGACAGGGTGTCCGGGGAGCTGTTTTTT.

The count of this clone is one. V usage is TRBV25-1 and J usage is TRBJ2-7; possible D gene TRBD1, 7 bases. The CDR3 sequence is 15 residues long. V lost 2 bases, J lost 3 bases, and 14 bases lay in between. CDR1 is MGHDK and CDR2 is SYGVNS in the germline V gene. The CDR3 reads CASSERGQGGYEQYF. The CDR3, as DNA: TGTGCCAGCAGTGAAAGGGGTCAGGGGGGCTACGAGCAGTACTTC.

The CDR3: CASTQDRSNTGELFF. The CDR3, as DNA: TGTGCCAGCACTCAGGACAGATCGAACACCGGGGAGCTGTTTTTT. This rearrangement joins TRBV2 to TRBJ2-2; maybe TRBD1 (6 bases). V was trimmed by 7 bases and J by 0 bases, leaving 12 bases between them. This CDR3 is built from 15 residues. Germline CDR1 SNHLY, CDR2 FYNNEI.

This clone has more than one count but fewer than ten. The V gene is TRBV24-1, the J gene TRBJ2-1, with TRBD2 matching 8 bases. Germline CDR1 and CDR2: KGHDR and SFDVKD. The CDR3 is 16 residues long. V was pared by 3 bases and J by 5 bases, with 8 bases of the junction left unmatched. The DNA for the CDR3 is TGTGCCACCAGTGATGCGAGCGGGAGAAGGGACAATGAGCAGTTCTTC. Translated, it gives CATSDASGRRDNEQFF.

The rearrangement uses TRBV3-1 (or the pseudogene TRBV3-2) and TRBJ1-5, with 10 positions matching TRBD1. The V gene end was trimmed by 3 bases and the J gene end by 3 bases; junction bases not matched to a gene: 5. The CDR3 sequence is 16 residues long. Germline V gene lookup returns CDR1 LGHDT and CDR2 YNNKEL (reference sequence). The CDR3 spells CASSQGQGLNNQPQHF. CDR3 coding DNA: TGTGCCAGCAGCCAGGGACAGGGGTTGAACAATCAGCCCCAGCATTTT.

This clone was detected only once. The chain combines TRBV28 with TRBJ1-5; D gene ambiguous. The CDR3 runs to 12 residues. Germline V gives CDR1 MDHEN, CDR2 SYDVKM. Trimming removed 7 bases from V and 7 bases from J, with 11 bases in between. The DNA of the CDR3 is TGTGCCAGCAATGCTCAGGCGCAGCCCCAGCATTTT. This encodes CASNAQAQPQHF. The full variable domain, its missing parts supplied by reference TRBV28 and TRBJ1-5, is DVKVTQSSRYLVKRTGEKVFLECVQDMDHENMFWYRQDPGLGLRLIYFSYDVKMKEKGDIPEGYSVSREKKERFSLILESASTNQTSMYLCASNAQAQPQHFGDGTRLSIL.

The rearrangement uses TRBV10-3 and TRBJ1-5, with no clear D. CDR3 length equals 14 residues. Germline lookup yields CDR1 ENHRY and CDR2 SYGVKD. Between the trimmed V and J ends, which lost 0 bases and 2 bases, there was a span of 5 bases. In nucleotides, the CDR3 is TGTGCCATCAGTGAGTCGTCAGGCAATCAGCCCCAGCATTTT. This translates into CAISESSGNQPQHF.

The sample holds a few counts of this clone. The chain couples TRBV7-2 to TRBJ1-1, with a tentative D call TRBD1 (5 bases). The CDR3 is made up of 14 amino acids. Trimming shortened V by 2 bases and J by 6 bases, and 13 bases separated the two germline ends. CDR1 is SGHTA and CDR2 is FQGNSA in the germline V gene. DNA for the CDR3: TGTGCCAGCAGCTTACGGGGGTTGCCGGCTGAAGCTTTCTTT. This sequence encodes CASSLRGLPAEAFF. Together with reference TRBV7-2 and TRBJ1-1, the CDR3 gives the full variable domain: GAGVSQSPSNKVTEKGKDVELRCDPISGHTALYWYRQSLGQGLEFLIYFQGNSAPDKSGLPSDRFSAERTGGSVSTLTIQRTQQEDSAVYLCASSLRGLPAEAFFGQGTRLTVV.